These 21 T cell receptor beta chains were all obtained from the same sample, sequenced in a study of cytomegalovirus exposure and HLA in healthy donors. 13 Jbeta primers and 60 Vbeta primers were used for the PCR. Assay used: immunoSEQ multiplex PCR; TCRdb lists only in-frame clones, some missing. The sample includes around 130,000 clones, around 81% of them seen just once. Input material: PBMCs. The receptors here all came from a man between 18 and 29 years old in good health and CMV-seronegative.

The gene calls are TRBV7-2 and TRBJ1-2, with 7 bases that match TRBD1. Germline V gene sequence: CDR1 SGHTA, CDR2 FQGNSA. J lost 8 bases, V lost 6 bases, and 9 bases had no gene match. There are 13 residues in the CDR3. The CDR3 region has the DNA TGTGCCAGCAGACTCCCGACAGGGCGGGGCTACACCTTC. The encoded protein is CASRLPTGRGYTF.

The chain carries TRBV25-1 and TRBJ2-1; TRBD1 aligns across 9 bases. The CDR3 loop spans 16 amino acids. Germline CDR1 reads MGHDK; CDR2 reads SYGVNS. V lost 4 bases to trimming and J lost 9 bases; unmatched junction nucleotides: 13. CDR3 in amino acids: CASSVKDRGKFGEQFF. The DNA of the CDR3 is TGTGCCAGCAGTGTTAAGGACAGGGGTAAATTTGGTGAGCAGTTCTTC.

The chain employs TRBV27 and TRBJ2-2; D remains ambiguous. The CDR3 extends over 14 amino acids. Germline loops: CDR1 MNHEY, CDR2 SMNVEV (reference sequence). The ends were cut back, 5 bases at V and 4 bases at J, with 11 bases in the middle. The chain's CDR3 is CASSGYPGTGELFF. The CDR3 DNA reads as TGTGCCAGCAGTGGGTATCCGGGCACCGGGGAGCTGTTTTTT.

The V and J genes are TRBV5-1 and TRBJ1-1; D gene ambiguous. CDR1 and CDR2 (germline): SGHRS, YFSETQ. This CDR3 spans 13 amino acids. The V end lost 5 bases, the J end lost 1 base, and 9 bases lay between the germline ends. CDR3 coding DNA: TGCGCCAGCAGTTGGAGCGGGAACACTGAAGCTTTCTTT. Its translation is CASSWSGNTEAFF.

The rearrangement uses TRBV4-1 and TRBJ2-7, with 9 bases fitting TRBD2. Germline CDR1 is MGHRA and CDR2 is YSYEKL. The V segment lost 0 bases and the J segment 4 bases; nucleotides outside the gene matches: 7. CDR3 size: 16 residues. The CDR3, as DNA: TGCGCCAGCAGCCAAGAAAGATTAGCGGGGGATTACGAGCAGTACTTC. It translates to CASSQERLAGDYEQYF.

The CDR3 spells CASSLSGTRSYEQYF. In nucleotides, the CDR3 is TGTGCCAGCAGTTTATCAGGGACTAGATCCTACGAGCAGTACTTC. J is TRBJ2-7 and V is TRBV27; 8 bases are shared with TRBD2. Germline V CDR1 and CDR2: MNHEY, SMNVEV (reference sequence). With 0 bases clipped from V and 1 base from J, the junction kept 2 bases outside the gene matches. This CDR3 has 15 residues.

The rearrangement links TRBV7-9 to TRBJ2-7, with D tentatively TRBD2 (6 bases). The CDR3 contains 13 residues. CDR1 and CDR2 from the germline V gene are SEHNR and FQNEAQ (reference sequence). V shed 5 bases and J shed 1 base, with 9 bases lying between them. For the CDR3, the DNA is TGTGCCAGCAGCGCCGGGAGTTCCTACGAGCAGTACTTC. It encodes CASSAGSSYEQYF.

The chain uses TRBV6-6 and TRBJ2-3, with 7 bases that match TRBD1. V was clipped by 4 bases and J by 6 bases; unmatched bases: 13. The CDR3 consists of 16 residues. Germline assignment: CDR1 MNHNY and CDR2 SVGAGI (reference sequence). The DNA of the CDR3 is TGTGCCAGCAGTTTCAGTATCGACAGGGCATCGGATACGCAGTATTTT. It encodes CASSFSIDRASDTQYF.

V gene TRBV5-1 combines with J gene TRBJ1-5, with a possible D match to TRBD1 (6 bases). CDR1 is SGHRS, CDR2 YFSETQ, per germline. This CDR3 spans 14 amino acids. The V and J ends lost 6 bases and 5 bases respectively, with 15 bases between them. The CDR3 loop is CASTNRPGDQPQHF. The CDR3 nucleotides read TGCGCCAGCACAAATCGACCAGGGGATCAGCCCCAGCATTTT.

The chain recombines TRBV9 with TRBJ1-2, with D possibly TRBD1 on 6 matching bases. V lost 3 bases and J lost 4, with 22 bases in between. There are 17 residues in the CDR3. Looked up from germline, CDR1 is SGDLS and CDR2 is YYNGEE. CDR3 loop: CASSGPTTGHVGYGYTF. As DNA, the CDR3 is TGTGCCAGCAGCGGCCCCACGACAGGCCACGTCGGCTATGGCTACACCTTC.

The J gene is TRBJ2-1, the V gene TRBV9; D remains ambiguous. This CDR3 has 12 amino acids. The V gene lost 4 bases and the J gene lost 8 bases, with 10 bases spanning the gap. The germline CDR1 and CDR2 sequences are SGDLS and YYNGEE. This CDR3 reads CASSIRRDEQFF. The CDR3 bases are TGTGCCAGCAGCATCAGGCGAGATGAGCAGTTCTTC.

The chain is built from TRBV19 and TRBJ1-6; D might be TRBD1 (5 bases). The germline CDR1 and CDR2 sequences are LNHDA and SQIVND (reference sequence). The ends were cut back, 5 bases at V and 3 bases at J, with 11 bases in the middle. The CDR3 has 15 residues. CDR3: CASSARDFYNSPLHF. DNA for the CDR3: TGTGCCAGTAGTGCCCGGGACTTCTATAATTCACCCCTCCACTTT. The complete variable domain, with remaining parts taken from reference TRBV19 and TRBJ1-6, reads DGGITQSPKYLFRKEGQNVTLSCEQNLNHDAMYWYRQDPGQGLRLIYYSQIVNDFQKGDIAEGYSVSREKKESFPLTVTSAQKNPTAFYLCASSARDFYNSPLHFGNGTRLTVT.

V and J are TRBV7-9 and TRBJ2-1; D is possibly TRBD2 (6 bases). CDR3 length equals 15 residues. From germline, CDR1 is SEHNR and CDR2 FQNEAQ (reference sequence). The V gene lost 2 bases and the J gene lost 4 bases, with 12 bases spanning the gap. CDR3 region: CASSLYLDYYNEQFF. The CDR3 DNA follows: TGTGCCAGCAGCTTATATCTGGACTATTACAATGAGCAGTTCTTC.

CDR3 sequence reads: CASSDQQGRPYEQYF. The CDR3 DNA follows: TGTGCCAGCAGCGATCAACAGGGAAGGCCCTACGAGCAGTACTTC. The rearrangement links TRBV7-9 to TRBJ2-7; D might be TRBD1 (6 bases). V lost 5 bases, J lost 2 bases, and 16 bases lay in between. The germline CDR1 and CDR2 sequences are SEHNR and FQNEAQ (reference sequence). CDR3 length equals 15 residues. The full variable domain, in which reference TRBV7-9 and TRBJ2-7 provide the parts outside the CDR3, is DTGVSQNPRHKITKRGQNVTFRCDPISEHNRLYWYRQTLGQGPEFLTYFQNEAQLEKSRLLSDRFSAERPKGSFSTLEIQRTEQGDSAMYLCASSDQQGRPYEQYFGPGTRLTVT.

V gene TRBV30 combines with J gene TRBJ2-7; D is unresolved. Per the germline V gene, CDR1 is GTSNPN and CDR2 is SVGIG (reference sequence). Trimming shortened V by 2 bases and J by 4 bases, and 6 bases separated the two germline ends. The CDR3 spans 11 residues. The CDR3 spells CAWSRGYEQYF. For the CDR3, the DNA is TGTGCCTGGAGTAGAGGTTACGAGCAGTACTTC.

The V and J genes are TRBV14 and TRBJ1-6; D not resolved. Trimming cost V 1 base and J 9 bases, with 7 bases left between them. CDR1 and CDR2 (germline): SGHDN, FVKESK. The CDR3 consists of 13 residues. CDR3 nucleotides: TGTGCCAGCAGCCAAGGAGGTAGTTCACCCCTCCACTTT. Protein: CASSQGGSSPLHF. Full variable domain (missing parts from reference TRBV14 and TRBJ1-6): EAGVTQFPSHSVIEKGQTVTLRCDPISGHDNLYWYRRVMGKEIKFLLHFVKESKQDESGMPNNRFLAERTGGTYSTLKVQPAELEDSGVYFCASSQGGSSPLHFGNGTRLTVT.

V usage is TRBV6-6 and J usage is TRBJ1-2; possibly TRBD1 for D (6 bases). Germline V gene sequence: CDR1 MNHNY, CDR2 SVGAGI (reference sequence). V was clipped by 0 bases and J by 7 bases, with 12 bases between them. The CDR3 runs 14 residues. This CDR3 reads CASSYSGQGFGYTF. In DNA, the CDR3 is TGTGCCAGCAGTTACTCGGGACAAGGGTTTGGCTACACCTTC.

This clone was observed a few times. The identical CDR3 is also encoded by other nucleotide sequences in the sample. This chain links TRBV4-3 with TRBJ2-6; D remains ambiguous. V lost 1 base, J lost 0 bases, and 7 bases lay in between. The CDR3 length is 16 residues. Germline V gene sequence: CDR1 LGHNA, CDR2 YSLEER. CDR3 DNA: TGCGCCAGCAGCCAAGGGGCTGCCTCTGGGGCCAACGTCCTGACTTTC. This translates into CASSQGAASGANVLTF.

The V and J genes are TRBV28 and TRBJ1-1, with 9 bases aligning to TRBD1. V shed 7 bases and J 2 bases; nucleotides not matched to a gene: 23. Germline V gene data show CDR1 as MDHEN and CDR2 as SYDVKM. There are 20 residues in the CDR3. The chain's CDR3 is CASTLGVGQGHVGRNTEAFF. CDR3 in DNA: TGTGCCAGCACCCTCGGGGTCGGACAGGGGCATGTTGGTCGAAACACTGAAGCTTTCTTT.

The chain carries TRBV7-6 and TRBJ1-1; tentative D call: TRBD1 (5 bases). CDR1 and CDR2 (germline): SGHVS, FNYEAQ. CDR3 length equals 16 residues. V shed 4 bases and J shed 6 bases, with 21 bases lying between them. CDR3 amino acids: CASSSGGVELRSEAFF. CDR3 in DNA: TGTGCCAGCAGCTCTGGGGGGGTCGAGCTTAGGTCTGAAGCTTTCTTT.

The chain combines TRBV10-2 with TRBJ1-5, with D possibly being TRBD1 (5 bases). Trimming took off 7 bases at V and 2 bases at J, with 12 bases between the two ends. Germline CDR1 is WSHSY and CDR2 is SAAADI. The CDR3 has 14 residues. CDR3: CASIGAFGNQPQHF. In DNA, the CDR3 is TGCGCCAGCATTGGGGCATTCGGCAATCAGCCCCAGCATTTT.